A single sample gave rise to the 21 T cell receptor beta chains below, sequenced in a study of CD8 T cells in ankylosing spondylitis. TCRdb re-called the 5' RACE reads through MiXCR, storing one row per CDR3 protein. This repertoire shows around 150,000 distinct CDR3 sequences, approximately 7.4% found once; its top ten account for 9.5% to 15%. Sequencing was performed on blood, either unsorted or a sorted T cell fraction (not recorded which). The receptors were gathered from a female donor with ankylosing spondylitis or in good health (not recorded which).

This clonotype was seen many times. The chain uses TRBV9 and TRBJ2-1, with D uncertain. Germline V CDR1 and CDR2: SGDLS, YYNGEE. V lost 3 bases, J lost 4 bases, and 17 bases lay in between. The CDR3 contains 16 residues. The CDR3 DNA reads as TGTGCCAGCAGCGGGCGACTTACCGACCTTTACAATGAGCAGTTCTTC. Residues: CASSGRLTDLYNEQFF.

The sample holds many counts of this clonotype. The CDR3 DNA reads as TGTGCCAGCTCACCGAGCCAGGGCTATGGCTACACCTTC. As protein: CASSPSQGYGYTF. The genes are TRBV18 and TRBJ1-2; D may be TRBD1 (5 bases). This CDR3 is built from 13 residues. Deletions cut 3 bases from V and 4 bases from J, with 9 bases between. Per germline, CDR1 KGHSH and CDR2 LQKENI.

This clonotype was seen ten or more times. The rearrangement joins TRBV7-2 to TRBJ1-2; D may be TRBD1 (5 bases). Trimming removed 5 bases at V and 1 base at J, with 17 bases between. CDR1 is SGHTA, CDR2 FQGNSA, per germline. The CDR3 spans 16 residues. The CDR3 DNA sequence: TGTGCCAGCAGCCCACAGGCGTCCATACTTAACTATGGCTACACCTTC. As protein: CASSPQASILNYGYTF.

This clonotype was picked up many times. The chain has TRBV12-3 or TRBV12-4 and TRBJ1-1, with D maybe TRBD1 (5 bases). Trimming left V 0 bases short and J 2 bases short, with 13 bases between. This CDR3 is 16 amino acids long. The CDR3 loop reads CASSLAPGSRNTEAFF. The DNA of the CDR3 is TGTGCCAGCAGTTTAGCCCCAGGGAGTCGAAACACTGAAGCTTTCTTT.

Ten or more counts support this clonotype. This sequence joins TRBV12-3 or TRBV12-4 and TRBJ2-4, with D possibly TRBD2 on 6 matching bases. This CDR3 contains 14 residues. The V and J ends lost 3 bases and 1 base respectively, with 7 bases between them. DNA for the CDR3: TGTGCCAGCAGTTTCGGAGGGGCCAAAAACATTCAGTACTTC. Its protein product is CASSFGGAKNIQYF.

Ten or more counts support this clonotype. This CDR3 is CASSQDTGRTEAFF. For the CDR3, the DNA is TGTGCCAGCAGCCAGGACACAGGGAGGACTGAAGCTTTCTTT. The V gene is TRBV4-2, the J gene TRBJ1-1; D may be TRBD1 (6 bases). This CDR3 is built from 14 residues. V was trimmed by 3 bases and J by 5 bases, leaving 13 bases between them. Germline values: CDR1 LGHNA, CDR2 YNFKEQ.

V usage is TRBV3-1 and J usage is TRBJ2-3, with D hard to call. This CDR3 comprises 15 residues. Trimming shortened V by 5 bases and J by 0 bases, and 12 bases separated the two germline ends. In germline, CDR1 is LGHDT, CDR2 YNNKEL (reference sequence). Here the CDR3 reads CASSKHAASTDTQYF. The DNA for the CDR3 is TGTGCCAGCAGCAAGCACGCCGCTAGCACAGATACGCAGTATTTT.

This chain uses TRBV4-1 with TRBJ2-7, with D possibly being TRBD1 (6 bases). V lost 3 bases and J lost 8, with 20 bases in between. The CDR3 is 15 residues long. CDR1 MGHRA and CDR2 YSYEKL come from the germline V gene. Here the CDR3 DNA reads TGCGCCAGCAGCCACACAAGGTGGCCAGGGGAACAGCAGTACTTC. Translation: CASSHTRWPGEQQYF.

This clonotype was recorded many times. V usage is TRBV7-6 and J usage is TRBJ1-5; 8 bases fit TRBD1. The CDR3 contains 18 residues. J was trimmed by 0 bases and V by 3 bases; bases with no gene match: 10. The V gene's germline CDR1 is SGHVS and CDR2 FNYEAQ. CDR3 DNA sequence: TGTGCCAGCAGCTTTATACTGACAGGGGCGGATAGCAATCAGCCCCAGCATTTT. This gives the protein CASSFILTGADSNQPQHF.

This clonotype was detected only a few times. The chain is built from TRBV7-8 and TRBJ2-4, with TRBD1 identical over 7 bases. V shed 1 base, J shed 8 bases, and the junction held 14 bases outside the gene matches. Germline V lookup: CDR1 SGHVS, CDR2 FQNEAQ. The CDR3 is made up of 17 amino acids. CDR3 sequence (DNA): TGTGCCAGCAGCTTAGTCGAGGGGGCGCGAGGGATAGACATTCAGTACTTC. This gives the protein CASSLVEGARGIDIQYF.

V is TRBV9 and J is TRBJ2-2, with a tentative D call TRBD1 (8 bases). CDR1 SGDLS and CDR2 YYNGEE come from the germline V gene. This CDR3 spans 14 amino acids. V was cut by 8 bases and J by 6 bases, with 17 bases left in between. CDR3 coding DNA: TGTGCCAGTGACAGGGGTGGGAGGGCCGGGGAGCTGTTTTTT. It codes for CASDRGGRAGELFF.

This clonotype came up many times. The chain combines TRBV12-3 or TRBV12-4 with TRBJ1-5, with a possible D match to TRBD1 (6 bases). V was pared by 3 bases and J by 3 bases, with 12 bases between. The CDR3 has 15 residues. As DNA, the CDR3 is TGTGCCAGCAGTTTCACGCACAGGGACAATCAGCCCCAGCATTTT. Translated, it gives CASSFTHRDNQPQHF.

This clonotype was counted a few times. A read error may explain this, as a much larger clone is one base away. The chain has TRBV6-1 and TRBJ2-1, with D maybe TRBD1 (6 bases). Looked up from germline, CDR1 is MNHNS and CDR2 is SASEGT. Trimming took off 7 bases at V and 3 bases at J, with 10 bases between the two ends. The CDR3 has 13 residues. The CDR3, as DNA: TGTGCCAGCACCCGGGGACACTACAATGAGCAGTTCTTC. As protein: CASTRGHYNEQFF.

This chain joins TRBV7-2 and TRBJ1-4; D remains unclear. The CDR3 length is 15 residues. Looked up from germline, CDR1 is SGHTA and CDR2 is FQGNSA. V dropped 2 bases and J dropped 0 bases, with 7 bases sitting between them. CDR3 residues: CASSLQRATNEKLFF. The DNA for the CDR3 is TGTGCCAGCAGCTTACAGCGAGCAACTAATGAAAAACTGTTTTTT.

Concerning this clonotype: The junction differs from germline at one of its ends, possibly a read error. The rearrangement uses TRBV20-1 and TRBJ1-4; D is possibly TRBD1 (5 bases). This CDR3 contains 15 residues. Germline V gene lookup returns CDR1 DFQATT and CDR2 SNEGSKA (reference sequence). In DNA form, the CDR3 reads TGCTGTGCTAGAGTGGGGCGAGCAACTAATGAAAAACTGTTTTTT. The encoded protein is CCARVGRATNEKLFF.

This clonotype was counted ten times or more. This sequence joins TRBV10-3 and TRBJ2-5, with D tentatively TRBD2 (7 bases). The V end was cut by 10 bases, the J end by 4 bases, with 16 bases between. Germline CDR1 ENHRY, CDR2 SYGVKD. This CDR3 comprises 13 residues. Here the CDR3 DNA reads TGTGCCAGCGGACTAGAGGGGGTAGAGACCCAGTACTTC. Residues: CASGLEGVETQYF.

Comments on this clonotype: A much larger clone differs by one base, so this may be a read error. This chain joins TRBV5-1 and TRBJ1-1, with 8 bases identical to TRBD1. The CDR3 is made up of 14 amino acids. In germline, CDR1 is SGHRS, CDR2 YFSETQ. In DNA, the CDR3 is TGCGCCAGCAGCTTCGGACAGGGCGGGACTGAAGATTTCTTT. It specifies CASSFGQGGTEDFF.

This clonotype was recorded at least ten times. V and J are TRBV5-5 and TRBJ1-6; tentative D call: TRBD1 (6 bases). The CDR3 extends over 14 amino acids. With 0 bases removed from V and 7 bases from J, the gap between germline ends came to 8 bases. Germline V CDR1 and CDR2: SGHKS, YYEKEE (reference sequence). The CDR3 DNA reads TGTGCCAGCAGCTTGGTCAGGGGAAATTCACCCCTCCACTTT. Amino acid sequence: CASSLVRGNSPLHF.

The CDR3 sequence is CASSLSFQRGGNNEQFF. The CDR3 bases are TGTGCCAGCAGCTTAAGCTTCCAGCGGGGGGGAAACAATGAGCAGTTCTTC. V usage is TRBV7-3 and J usage is TRBJ2-1, with 10 bases matching TRBD2. CDR1 is SGHTA, CDR2 FQGTGA, per germline. With 1 base clipped from V and 5 bases from J, the junction kept 8 bases outside the gene matches. This CDR3 is built from 17 residues. Using reference TRBV7-3 and TRBJ2-1 for the parts outside the CDR3, the full variable domain is GAGVSQTPSNKVTEKGKYVELRCDPISGHTALYWYRQSLGQGPEFLIYFQGTGAADDSGLPNDRFFAVRPEGSVSTLKIQRTERGDSAVYLCASSLSFQRGGNNEQFFGPGTRLTVL.

Worth noting for this clonotype: This could be a read error, since a much larger clone is one nucleotide away. The genes are TRBV27 and TRBJ2-5; the D is unclear. Germline V gene sequence: CDR1 MNHEY, CDR2 SMNVEV (reference sequence). The CDR3 contains 13 residues. The V end lost 2 bases, the J end lost 7 bases, and 11 bases lay between the germline ends. CDR3 region: CASSLRPAATQYF. As DNA, the CDR3 is TGTGCCAGCAGTTTAAGACCAGCAGCGACCCAGTACTTC.

Ten or more counts support this clonotype. The chain carries TRBV6-2 or TRBV6-3 and TRBJ2-1; D unresolved. Germline-derived CDR1 and CDR2 are MNHEY and SVGEGT. This CDR3 is built from 8 residues. The V and J ends lost 4 bases and 14 bases respectively, with 3 bases between them. In nucleotides, the CDR3 is TGTGCCAGCAGTTCGGAGTTCTTC. This translates into CASSSEFF.